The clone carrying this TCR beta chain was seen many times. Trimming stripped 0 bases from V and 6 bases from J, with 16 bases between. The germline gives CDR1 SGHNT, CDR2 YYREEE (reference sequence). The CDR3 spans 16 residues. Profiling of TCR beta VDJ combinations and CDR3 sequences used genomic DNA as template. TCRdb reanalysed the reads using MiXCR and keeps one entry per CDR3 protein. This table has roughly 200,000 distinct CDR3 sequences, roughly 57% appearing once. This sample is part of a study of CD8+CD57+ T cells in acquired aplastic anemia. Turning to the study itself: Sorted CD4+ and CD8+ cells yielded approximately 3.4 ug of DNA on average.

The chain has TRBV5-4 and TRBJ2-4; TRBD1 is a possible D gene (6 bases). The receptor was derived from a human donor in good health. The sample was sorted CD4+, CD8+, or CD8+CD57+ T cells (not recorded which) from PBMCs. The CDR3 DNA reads TGTGCCAGCAGCTTGGGGGGACAATCTTTGGGAAACATTCAGTACTTC. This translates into CASSLGGQSLGNIQYF.